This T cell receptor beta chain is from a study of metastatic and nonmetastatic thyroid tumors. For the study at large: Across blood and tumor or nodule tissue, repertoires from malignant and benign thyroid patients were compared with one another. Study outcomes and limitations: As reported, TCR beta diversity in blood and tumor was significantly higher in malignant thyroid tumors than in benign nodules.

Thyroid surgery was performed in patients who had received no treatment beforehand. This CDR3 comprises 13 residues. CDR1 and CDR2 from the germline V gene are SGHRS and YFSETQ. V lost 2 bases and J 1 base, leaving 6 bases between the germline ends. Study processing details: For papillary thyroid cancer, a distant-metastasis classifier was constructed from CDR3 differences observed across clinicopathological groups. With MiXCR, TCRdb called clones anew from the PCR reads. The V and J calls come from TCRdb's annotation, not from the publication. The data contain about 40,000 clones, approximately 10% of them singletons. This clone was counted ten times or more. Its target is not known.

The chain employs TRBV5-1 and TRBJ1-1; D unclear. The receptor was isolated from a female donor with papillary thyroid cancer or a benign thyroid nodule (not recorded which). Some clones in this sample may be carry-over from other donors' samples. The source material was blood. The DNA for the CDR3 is TGCGCCAGCAGCTTTGTGGGGAACACTGAAGCTTTCTTT. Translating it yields CASSFVGNTEAFF.